The 18 T cell receptor beta chains presented below share a single source sample, sequenced in a study of OX40 agonist ivuxolimab in advanced cancers. The table came from immunoSEQ multiplex PCR; TCRdb's copy has only in-frame clones and leaves some out. Here the sample spans 90,000 to 95,000 clones, 80% to 85% being singletons. The sequenced sample was CD4+ or CD8+ T cells sorted from blood, obtained in a trial of the OX40 agonist ivuxolimab. All receptors derive from an adult with an advanced solid tumor such as melanoma, head and neck, liver or kidney cancer.

This chain links TRBV7-9 with TRBJ1-2, with 12 bases that match TRBD1. CDR3 length: 17 residues. The V segment lost 5 bases and the J segment 11 bases; nucleotides outside the gene matches: 18. Germline assignment: CDR1 SEHNR and CDR2 FQNEAQ (reference sequence). The CDR3: CASSRPGQGALARRYTF. The CDR3 DNA is TGTGCCAGCAGCCGCCCGGGACAGGGGGCTTTAGCCCGCCGTTACACCTTC.

The genes are TRBV27 and TRBJ2-2, with 9 bases lining up with TRBD1. The CDR3 runs 15 residues. The trim removed 5 bases at V and 7 bases at J, leaving 8 bases unmatched. Germline CDR1 MNHEY, CDR2 SMNVEV (reference sequence). CDR3 amino acids: CASSAGQGRGGELFF. The CDR3 region has the DNA TGTGCCAGCAGTGCGGGACAGGGTCGGGGCGGGGAGCTGTTTTTT.

DNA of the CDR3: TGTGCCAGCAGTCAGGACATACTGGGTAATTCACCCCTCCACTTT. Translating gives CASSQDILGNSPLHF. The rearrangement links TRBV7-2 to TRBJ1-6, with a possible D match to TRBD1 (5 bases). The germline V gene has CDR1 SGHTA and CDR2 FQGNSA. The CDR3 loop spans 15 amino acids. V was clipped by 6 bases and J by 6 bases, with 15 bases between them.

The chain uses TRBV7-2 and TRBJ2-5, with TRBD2 matching 11 bases. Germline lookup yields CDR1 SGHTA and CDR2 FQGNSA. CDR3 size: 17 residues. J gave up 2 bases and V 5 bases, and 10 bases lay outside the gene matches. Here the CDR3 reads CASSPGRLAGGQETQYF. CDR3 coding DNA: TGTGCCAGCAGCCCAGGGCGCCTAGCGGGGGGACAAGAGACCCAGTACTTC.

For the CDR3, the DNA is TGTGCCAGCAGCCTCCCAGGGGGCAGCTCTGGAAACACCATATATTTT. Translated: CASSLPGGSSGNTIYF. This chain links TRBV4-2 with TRBJ1-3; TRBD1 matches 8 bases. This CDR3 has 16 residues. CDR1 is LGHNA, CDR2 YNFKEQ, per germline. The V segment lost 4 bases and the J segment 0 bases; nucleotides outside the gene matches: 5.

This clone came up a few times. The genes are TRBV2 and TRBJ1-6, with 8 bases fitting TRBD1. V gave up 3 bases and J gave up 10 bases; unmatched junction bases: 5. The CDR3 is 14 amino acids. Germline CDR1 and CDR2: SNHLY and FYNNEI. CDR3 protein: CASSDRQGRSPLHF. The CDR3 region has the DNA TGTGCCAGCAGTGACCGACAGGGGCGATCACCCCTCCACTTT.

The V call is TRBV10-3, the J call TRBJ2-1; 13 bases line up with TRBD2. Germline assignment: CDR1 ENHRY and CDR2 SYGVKD. The J segment lost 1 base and the V segment lost 10 bases, leaving 10 bases of the junction unmatched. The CDR3 spans 17 residues. The CDR3 region is CATSRLAGGDSYNEQFF. CDR3 sequence (DNA): TGTGCCACGAGCCGACTAGCGGGGGGCGATTCCTACAATGAGCAGTTCTTC.

This chain uses TRBV29-1 with TRBJ2-1, with a weak D call TRBD2 (6 bases). Trimming took off 4 bases at V and 6 bases at J, with 13 bases between the two ends. The CDR3 length is 13 residues. CDR1 and CDR2 (germline): SQVTM, ANQGSEA. The CDR3 is CSVAAEGPNEQFF. The CDR3 nucleotides are TGCAGCGTTGCCGCGGAGGGTCCCAATGAGCAGTTCTTC.

The chain recombines TRBV9 with TRBJ2-6; no clear D. Trimming shortened V by 4 bases and J by 0 bases, and 5 bases separated the two germline ends. This CDR3 spans 14 amino acids. Germline CDR1 reads SGDLS; CDR2 reads YYNGEE. The DNA of the CDR3 is TGTGCCAGCAGCATGGACTCTGGGGCCAACGTCCTGACTTTC. Translation gives CASSMDSGANVLTF.

This rearrangement joins TRBV7-8 to TRBJ2-7; tentative D call: TRBD1 (6 bases). The CDR3 has 14 amino acids. The ends were cut back, 1 base at V and 3 bases at J, with 10 bases in the middle. Germline CDR1 SGHVS, CDR2 FQNEAQ. The CDR3 loop is CASSLVGGIYEQYV. The CDR3 DNA reads TGTGCCAGCAGCTTAGTAGGGGGAATCTACGAGCAGTACGTC.

This rearrangement joins TRBV28 to TRBJ1-5; D is perhaps TRBD1 (5 bases). Trimming took 2 bases from V and 5 from J, leaving 10 bases between them. The germline V gene has CDR1 MDHEN and CDR2 SYDVKM. This CDR3 comprises 14 residues. CDR3 region: CASSLMQGYQPQHF. Written as DNA, the CDR3 is TGTGCCAGCAGTTTAATGCAGGGCTATCAGCCCCAGCATTTT.

This CDR3 reads CASSILSDRARTQYF. As DNA, the CDR3 is TGTGCCAGTAGTATCCTTTCGGACAGGGCTCGGACCCAGTACTTC. The chain couples TRBV19 to TRBJ2-5; 8 nucleotides align to TRBD1. Germline CDR1 LNHDA, CDR2 SQIVND (reference sequence). Germline trimming cut 3 bases from V and 7 bases from J; bases unmatched to any gene: 10. This CDR3 spans 15 amino acids.

This chain joins TRBV28 and TRBJ2-7, with D perhaps TRBD2 (5 bases). The CDR3 length is 13 residues. Germline V lookup: CDR1 MDHEN, CDR2 SYDVKM. Between the trimmed V and J ends, which lost 2 bases and 2 bases, there was a span of 7 bases. The CDR3 nucleotides read TGTGCCAGCAGTTTACCCGGGGCCTACGAGCAGTACGTC. Amino acid sequence: CASSLPGAYEQYV.

The chain is built from TRBV19 and TRBJ1-4, with 10 bases matching TRBD1. The CDR3 is 16 amino acids. CDR1 and CDR2 from the germline V gene are LNHDA and SQIVND (reference sequence). Trimming cost V 2 bases and J 5 bases; bases outside gene matches: 5. CDR3 amino acids: CASSILGTGVNEKLFF. CDR3 nucleotides: TGTGCCAGTAGTATACTGGGGACAGGGGTGAATGAAAAACTGTTTTTT. Complete variable domain (other parts from reference TRBV19 and TRBJ1-4): DGGITQSPKYLFRKEGQNVTLSCEQNLNHDAMYWYRQDPGQGLRLIYYSQIVNDFQKGDIAEGYSVSREKKESFPLTVTSAQKNPTAFYLCASSILGTGVNEKLFFGSGTQLSVL.

The chain links TRBV5-1 to TRBJ2-1; D remains unclear. This CDR3 is built from 13 residues. From germline, CDR1 is SGHRS and CDR2 YFSETQ. V shed 0 bases and J shed 6 bases, with 7 bases lying between them. The CDR3 region has the DNA TGCGCCAGCAGCTTGGCAGCCGGCAATGAGCAGTTCTTC. Translated, it gives CASSLAAGNEQFF.

The rearrangement uses TRBV4-2 and TRBJ2-7; 9 bases are shared with TRBD2. The germline V gene encodes CDR1 LGHNA and CDR2 YNFKEQ. The CDR3 consists of 17 residues. V was clipped by 1 base and J by 0 bases; unmatched bases: 7. This chain's CDR3 is CASSQVISGGPSYEQYF. In nucleotides, the CDR3 is TGTGCCAGCAGCCAAGTTATTAGCGGGGGACCCTCCTACGAGCAGTACTTC.

The V and J genes are TRBV4-2 and TRBJ2-7; 9 nucleotides agree with TRBD2. Germline lookup yields CDR1 LGHNA and CDR2 YNFKEQ. The J segment lost 9 bases and the V segment lost 2 bases, leaving 8 bases of the junction unmatched. The CDR3 is 14 amino acids. The CDR3: CASSQTSGPPLQYF. The CDR3, as DNA: TGTGCCAGCAGCCAAACTAGCGGGCCCCCTCTGCAGTACTTC.

The chain is built from TRBV5-1 and TRBJ1-2, with D perhaps TRBD1 (5 bases). CDR1 SGHRS and CDR2 YFSETQ come from the germline V gene. This CDR3 spans 14 amino acids. The V gene lost 0 bases and the J gene lost 6 bases, with 12 bases spanning the gap. The CDR3 DNA follows: TGCGCCAGCAGCTTGGACGGGGGTGAGCATGGCTACACCTTC. Amino acids: CASSLDGGEHGYTF.